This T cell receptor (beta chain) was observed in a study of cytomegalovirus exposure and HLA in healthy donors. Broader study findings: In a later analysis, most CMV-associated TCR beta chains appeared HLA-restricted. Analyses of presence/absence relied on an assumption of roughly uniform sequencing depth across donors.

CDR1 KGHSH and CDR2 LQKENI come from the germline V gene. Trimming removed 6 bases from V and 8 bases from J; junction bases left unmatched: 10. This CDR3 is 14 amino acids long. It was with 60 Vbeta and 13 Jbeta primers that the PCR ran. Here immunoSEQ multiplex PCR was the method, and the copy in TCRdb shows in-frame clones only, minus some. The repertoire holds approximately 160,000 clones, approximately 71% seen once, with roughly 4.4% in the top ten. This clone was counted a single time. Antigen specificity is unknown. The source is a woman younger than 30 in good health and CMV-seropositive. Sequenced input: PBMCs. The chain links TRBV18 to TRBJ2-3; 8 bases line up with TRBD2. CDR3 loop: CASSPGLVMGTQYF. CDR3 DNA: TGTGCCAGCTCCCCGGGACTAGTAATGGGTACGCAGTATTTT.